This TCR beta chain was obtained from a study of shared clonotypes between healthy human individuals. The study, taken as a whole, reports: The researchers took only blood, and tissue repertoires probably look different.

Points on this clone: Its target is not known.

V lost 0 bases, J lost 8 bases, and 9 bases lay in between. Per the germline V gene, CDR1 is SGHRS and CDR2 is YFSETQ. The CDR3 consists of 14 residues. TCRdb keeps only in-frame clones here, not all; method: immunoSEQ multiplex PCR. Of about 560,000 clones listed, around 77% are singletons. V usage is TRBV5-1 and J usage is TRBJ1-6; D is unresolved. This clonotype originated in a middle-aged woman in good health. Some clones in this sample may be carry-over from other donors' samples. Sequenced input: PBMCs. CDR3 amino acids: CASSLGEGYSPLHF. The DNA of the CDR3 is TGCGCCAGCAGCTTGGGGGAGGGTTATTCACCCCTCCACTTT.